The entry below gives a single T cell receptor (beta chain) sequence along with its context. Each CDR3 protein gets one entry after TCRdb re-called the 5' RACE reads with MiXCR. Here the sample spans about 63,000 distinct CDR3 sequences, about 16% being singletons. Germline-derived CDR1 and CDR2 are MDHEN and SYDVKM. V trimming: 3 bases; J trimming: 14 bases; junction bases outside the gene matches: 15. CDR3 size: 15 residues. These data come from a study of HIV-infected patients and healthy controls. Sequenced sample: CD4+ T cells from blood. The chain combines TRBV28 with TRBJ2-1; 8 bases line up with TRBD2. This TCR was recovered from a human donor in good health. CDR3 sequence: CASSFRHRGGPQEFF. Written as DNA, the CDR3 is TGTGCCAGCAGTTTTCGGCACCGGGGGGGACCCCAGGAGTTCTTC.